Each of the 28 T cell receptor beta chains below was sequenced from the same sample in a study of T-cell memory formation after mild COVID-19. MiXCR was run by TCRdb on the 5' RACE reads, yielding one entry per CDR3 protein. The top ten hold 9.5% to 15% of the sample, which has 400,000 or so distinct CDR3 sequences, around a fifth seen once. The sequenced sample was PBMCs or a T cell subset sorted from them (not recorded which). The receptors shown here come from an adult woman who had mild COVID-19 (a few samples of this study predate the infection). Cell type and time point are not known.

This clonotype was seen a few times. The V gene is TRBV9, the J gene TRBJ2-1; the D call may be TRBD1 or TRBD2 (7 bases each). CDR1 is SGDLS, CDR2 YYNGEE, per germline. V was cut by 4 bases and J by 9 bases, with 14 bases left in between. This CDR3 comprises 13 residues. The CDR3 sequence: CASSPGGGPEQFF. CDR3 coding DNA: TGTGCCAGCAGCCCAGGGGGGGGGCCTGAGCAGTTCTTC.

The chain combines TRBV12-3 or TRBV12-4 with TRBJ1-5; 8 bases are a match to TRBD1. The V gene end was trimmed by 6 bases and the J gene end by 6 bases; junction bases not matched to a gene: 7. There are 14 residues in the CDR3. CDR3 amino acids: CASRPSTGVQPQHF. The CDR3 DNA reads TGTGCCAGCAGACCTTCGACAGGGGTTCAGCCCCAGCATTTT.

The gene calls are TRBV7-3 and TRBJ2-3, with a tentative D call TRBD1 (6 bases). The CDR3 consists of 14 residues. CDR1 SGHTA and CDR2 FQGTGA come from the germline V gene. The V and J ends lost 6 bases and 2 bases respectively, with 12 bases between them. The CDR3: CASSHRAITDTQYF. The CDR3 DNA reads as TGTGCCAGCAGTCACAGGGCTATCACAGATACGCAGTATTTT.

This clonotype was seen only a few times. The DNA of the CDR3 is TGTGCCTGGGGGGATACGCAGTATTTT. As protein: CAWGDTQYF. The chain has TRBV30 and TRBJ2-3; the D is unclear. The CDR3 is made up of 9 amino acids. Per the germline V gene, CDR1 is GTSNPN and CDR2 is SVGIG (reference sequence). The V and J ends lost 5 bases and 6 bases respectively, with 3 bases between them.

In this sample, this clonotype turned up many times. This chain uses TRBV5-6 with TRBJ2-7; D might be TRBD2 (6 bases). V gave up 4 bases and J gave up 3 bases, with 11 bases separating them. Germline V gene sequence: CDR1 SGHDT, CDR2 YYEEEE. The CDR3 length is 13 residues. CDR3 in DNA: TGTGCCAGCAGCCGCGGGGTAAACTACGAGCAGTACTTC. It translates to CASSRGVNYEQYF.

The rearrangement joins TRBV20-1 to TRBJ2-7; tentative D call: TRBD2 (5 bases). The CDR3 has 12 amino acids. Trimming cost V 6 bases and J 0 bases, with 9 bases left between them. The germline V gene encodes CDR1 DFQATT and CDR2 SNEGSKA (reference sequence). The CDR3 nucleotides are TGCAGTGCGCACGGAGGCTCCTACGAGCAGTACTTC. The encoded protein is CSAHGGSYEQYF.

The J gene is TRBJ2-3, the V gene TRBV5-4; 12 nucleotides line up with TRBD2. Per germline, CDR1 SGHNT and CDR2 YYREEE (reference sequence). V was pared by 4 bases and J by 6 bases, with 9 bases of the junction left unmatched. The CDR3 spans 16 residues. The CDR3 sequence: CASSNRLAGVKDTQYF. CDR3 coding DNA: TGTGCCAGCAGCAATAGACTAGCGGGAGTGAAGGATACGCAGTATTTT.

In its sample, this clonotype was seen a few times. Written as DNA, the CDR3 is TGTGCCACCAGAGGACAGGTTTTGGACACTGAAGCTTTCTTT. Protein sequence: CATRGQVLDTEAFF. The chain uses TRBV15 and TRBJ1-1; 7 bases line up with TRBD1. V dropped 6 bases and J dropped 3; count of bases not matched to a gene: 7. Germline CDR1 reads LNHNV; CDR2 reads YYDKDF (reference sequence). There are 14 residues in the CDR3.

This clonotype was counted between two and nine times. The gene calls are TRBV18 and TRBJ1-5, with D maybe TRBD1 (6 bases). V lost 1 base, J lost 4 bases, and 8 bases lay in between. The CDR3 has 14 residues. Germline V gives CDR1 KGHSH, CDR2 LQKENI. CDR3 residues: CASSPRGQNQPQHF. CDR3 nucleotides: TGTGCCAGCTCACCACGGGGGCAGAATCAGCCCCAGCATTTT.

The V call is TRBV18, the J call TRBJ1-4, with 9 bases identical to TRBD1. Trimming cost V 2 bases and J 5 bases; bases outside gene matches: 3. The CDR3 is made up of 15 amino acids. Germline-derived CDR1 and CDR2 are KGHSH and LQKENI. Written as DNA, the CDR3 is TGTGCCAGCTCACCATACGGGACAGGGAATGAAAAACTGTTTTTT. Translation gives CASSPYGTGNEKLFF.

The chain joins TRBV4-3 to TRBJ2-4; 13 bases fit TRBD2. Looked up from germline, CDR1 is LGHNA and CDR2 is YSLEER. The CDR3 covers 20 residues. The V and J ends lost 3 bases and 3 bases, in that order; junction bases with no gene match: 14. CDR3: CASSHLGLAGVGNGKNIQYF. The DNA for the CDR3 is TGCGCCAGCAGCCATCTAGGACTAGCGGGAGTCGGGAATGGCAAAAACATTCAGTACTTC.

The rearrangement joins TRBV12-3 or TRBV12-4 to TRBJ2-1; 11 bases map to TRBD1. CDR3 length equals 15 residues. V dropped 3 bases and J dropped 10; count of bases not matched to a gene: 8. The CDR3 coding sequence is TGTGCCAGCAGTTTTGGGACAGGGGGTGCGAGGGAGCAGTTCTTC. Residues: CASSFGTGGAREQFF.

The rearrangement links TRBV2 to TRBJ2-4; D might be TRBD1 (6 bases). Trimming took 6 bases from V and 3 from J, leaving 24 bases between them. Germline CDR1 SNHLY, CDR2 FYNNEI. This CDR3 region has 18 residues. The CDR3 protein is CASSDGTTPGPIKNIQYF. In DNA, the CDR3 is TGTGCCAGCAGCGACGGGACAACCCCTGGGCCTATCAAAAACATTCAGTACTTC.

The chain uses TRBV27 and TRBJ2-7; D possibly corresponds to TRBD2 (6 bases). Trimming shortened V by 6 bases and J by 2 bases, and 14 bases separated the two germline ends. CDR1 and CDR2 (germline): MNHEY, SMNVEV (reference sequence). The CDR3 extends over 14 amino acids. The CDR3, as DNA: TGTGCCAGCAGAACCCTCGGGGGTACCTACGAGCAGTACTTC. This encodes CASRTLGGTYEQYF.

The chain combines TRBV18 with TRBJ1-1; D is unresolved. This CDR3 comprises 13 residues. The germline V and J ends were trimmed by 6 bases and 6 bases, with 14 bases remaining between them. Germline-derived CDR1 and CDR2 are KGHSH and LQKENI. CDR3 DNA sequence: TGTGCCAGCTCGAGCAACGGGGAATCTGAAGCTTTCTTT. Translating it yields CASSSNGESEAFF.

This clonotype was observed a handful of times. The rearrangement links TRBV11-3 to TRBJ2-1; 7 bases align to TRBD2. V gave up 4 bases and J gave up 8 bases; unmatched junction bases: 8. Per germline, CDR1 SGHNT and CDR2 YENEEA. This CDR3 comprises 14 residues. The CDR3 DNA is TGTGCCAGCAGCTATTTCAGCGGGATGGATGAGCAGTTCTTC. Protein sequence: CASSYFSGMDEQFF.

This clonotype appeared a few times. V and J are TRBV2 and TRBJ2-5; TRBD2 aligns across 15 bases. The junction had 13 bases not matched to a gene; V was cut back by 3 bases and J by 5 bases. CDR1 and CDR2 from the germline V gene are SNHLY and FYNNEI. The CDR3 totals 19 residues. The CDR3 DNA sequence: TGTGCCAGCAGTGATCCCGGACTAGCGGGGGGGACCGCCGGGGAGACCCAGTACTTC. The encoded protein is CASSDPGLAGGTAGETQYF.

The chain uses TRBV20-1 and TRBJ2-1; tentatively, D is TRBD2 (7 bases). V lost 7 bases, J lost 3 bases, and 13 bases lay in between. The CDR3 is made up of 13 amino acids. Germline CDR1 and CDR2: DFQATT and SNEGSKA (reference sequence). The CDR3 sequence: CSVREGGYNEQFF. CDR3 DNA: TGCAGTGTAAGGGAGGGGGGCTACAATGAGCAGTTCTTC.

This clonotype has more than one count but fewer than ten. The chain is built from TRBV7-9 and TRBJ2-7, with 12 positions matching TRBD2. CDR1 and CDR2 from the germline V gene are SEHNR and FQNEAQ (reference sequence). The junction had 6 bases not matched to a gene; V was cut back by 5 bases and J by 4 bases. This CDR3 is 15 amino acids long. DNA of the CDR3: TGTGCCAGCAGCCTCGGACTAGCGGGAATTTACGAGCAGTACTTC. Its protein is CASSLGLAGIYEQYF.

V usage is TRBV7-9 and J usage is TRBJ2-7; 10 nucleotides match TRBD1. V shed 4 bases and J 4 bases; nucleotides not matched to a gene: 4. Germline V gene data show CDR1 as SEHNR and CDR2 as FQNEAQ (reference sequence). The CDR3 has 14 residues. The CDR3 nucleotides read TGTGCCAGCAGCTCGACAGGGGGCCAGTACGAGCAGTACTTC. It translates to CASSSTGGQYEQYF. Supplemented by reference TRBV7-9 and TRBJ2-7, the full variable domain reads DTGVSQNPRHKITKRGQNVTFRCDPISEHNRLYWYRQTLGQGPEFLTYFQNEAQLEKSRLLSDRFSAERPKGSFSTLEIQRTEQGDSAMYLCASSSTGGQYEQYFGPGTRLTVT.

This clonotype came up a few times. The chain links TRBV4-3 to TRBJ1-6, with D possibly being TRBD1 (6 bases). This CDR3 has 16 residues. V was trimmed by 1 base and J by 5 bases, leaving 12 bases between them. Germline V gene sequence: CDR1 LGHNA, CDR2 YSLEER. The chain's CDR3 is CASSQVGQPNNSPLHF. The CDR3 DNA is TGCGCCAGCAGCCAAGTCGGACAGCCTAATAATTCACCCCTCCACTTT.

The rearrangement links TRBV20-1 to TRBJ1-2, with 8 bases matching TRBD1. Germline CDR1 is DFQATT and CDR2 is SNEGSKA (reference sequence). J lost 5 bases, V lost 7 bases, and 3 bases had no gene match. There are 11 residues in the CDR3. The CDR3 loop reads CSGQGAYGYTF. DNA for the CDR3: TGCAGTGGTCAGGGGGCTTATGGCTACACCTTC.

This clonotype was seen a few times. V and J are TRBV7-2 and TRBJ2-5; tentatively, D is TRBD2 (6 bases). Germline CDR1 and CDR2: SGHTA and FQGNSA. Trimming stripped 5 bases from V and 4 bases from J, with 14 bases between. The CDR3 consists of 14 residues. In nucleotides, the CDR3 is TGTGCCAGCAGCCCTCCGGGACTTGGAGAGACCCAGTACTTC. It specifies CASSPPGLGETQYF.

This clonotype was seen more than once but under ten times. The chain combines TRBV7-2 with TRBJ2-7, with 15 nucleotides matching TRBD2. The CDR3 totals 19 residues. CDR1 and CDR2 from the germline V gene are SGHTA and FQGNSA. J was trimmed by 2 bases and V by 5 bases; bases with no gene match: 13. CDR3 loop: CASSHPKGLAGGATYEQYF. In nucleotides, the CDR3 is TGTGCCAGCAGCCACCCCAAGGGACTAGCGGGAGGCGCGACCTACGAGCAGTACTTC.

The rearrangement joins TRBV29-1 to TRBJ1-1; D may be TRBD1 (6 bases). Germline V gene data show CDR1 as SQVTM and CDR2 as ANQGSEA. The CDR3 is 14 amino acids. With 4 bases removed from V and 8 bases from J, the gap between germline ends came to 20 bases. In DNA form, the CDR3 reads TGCAGCGTTGTGGACAGTTCGGGTGTTTCGGAAGCTTTCTTT. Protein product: CSVVDSSGVSEAFF.

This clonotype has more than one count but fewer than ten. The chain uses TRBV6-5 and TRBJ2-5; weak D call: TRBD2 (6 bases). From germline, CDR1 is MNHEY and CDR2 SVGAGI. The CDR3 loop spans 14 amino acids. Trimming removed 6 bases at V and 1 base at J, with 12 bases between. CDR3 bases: TGTGCCAGCAGGCGCGGGAACCTCCAAGAGACCCAGTACTTC. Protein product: CASRRGNLQETQYF.

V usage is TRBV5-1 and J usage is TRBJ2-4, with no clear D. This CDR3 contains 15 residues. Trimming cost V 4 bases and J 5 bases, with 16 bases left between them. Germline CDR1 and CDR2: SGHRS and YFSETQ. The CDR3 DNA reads TGCGCCAGCAGCCTGACGGCTGCCTCGGAAAACATTCAGTACTTC. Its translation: CASSLTAASENIQYF.

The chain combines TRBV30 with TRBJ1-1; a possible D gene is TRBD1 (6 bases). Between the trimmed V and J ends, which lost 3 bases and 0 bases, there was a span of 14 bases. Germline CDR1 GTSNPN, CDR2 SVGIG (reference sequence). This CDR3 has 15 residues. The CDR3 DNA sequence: TGTGCCTGGAGGCCATGGGGGCGTATGAACACTGAAGCTTTCTTT. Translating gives CAWRPWGRMNTEAFF.